This T cell receptor beta chain was sequenced for a study of human T cells and chemical hapten exposure. In this sample, this clonotype turned up a few times. What it binds is unknown. Findings and caveats of the study: Patch test scores rose with PT1 expanded TCR counts, a positive correlation. Significantly more large CDR3 similarity clusters arose among expanded TCRs than among controls.

In TCRdb, the RACE reads were re-called with MiXCR into one record per CDR3 protein. The sample comprises a few hundred thousand distinct CDR3 sequences, 8.6% of which are singletons, and 2% to 3% rests with the top ten. Described time point: pre-sensitization, week 0. Regarding treatment: therapeutic diphenylcyclopropenone sensitization with weekly scalp DPC. Sample donors consisted of patients with alopecia, aged 18 to 70 years, who were suitable for DPC. This CDR3 comprises 14 residues. Germline CDR1 DFQATT, CDR2 SNEGSKA (reference sequence). The trim removed 2 bases at V and 7 bases at J, leaving 7 bases unmatched.

This TCR was recovered from a woman in her thirties or forties with alopecia areata. Some clones in this sample may be carry-over from other donors' samples. Sequencing was performed on whole blood, taken in connection with sensitization to the hapten diphenylcyclopropenone (DPC). The chain employs TRBV20-1 and TRBJ2-4; 8 nucleotides line up with TRBD1. CDR3 region: CSARSVQGENIQYF. Here the CDR3 DNA reads TGCAGTGCTAGATCGGTACAGGGGGAGAACATTCAGTACTTC.